The 10 T cell receptor beta chains presented below share a single source sample, sequenced in a study of T-cell reconstitution after alpha-beta-depleted transplantation in children. Unique molecular identifiers were used in preparing the TCRbeta library. TCRdb redid the calling of the PCR reads with MiXCR, one entry per CDR3 protein. The sample records roughly 100,000 distinct CDR3 sequences, around 7.8% being singletons. The starting material was PBMCs, obtained before TCRalphabeta/CD19-depleted stem cell transplant. The receptors here all came from a boy between 2 and 10 years old with acute lymphoblastic leukemia, due to receive a stem cell transplant.

The CDR3 sequence is CASSLSGGWDEQYF. The CDR3 DNA follows: TGCGCCAGCAGCCTCAGTGGGGGCTGGGACGAGCAGTACTTC. The chain combines TRBV5-1 with TRBJ2-7; tentative D call: TRBD1 (6 bases). This CDR3 is 14 amino acids long. CDR1 is SGHRS, CDR2 YFSETQ, per germline. Trimming took off 4 bases at V and 5 bases at J, with 16 bases between the two ends.

This clonotype occurred many times. The chain recombines TRBV4-2 with TRBJ2-3, with 7 bases fitting TRBD1. Germline V gene data show CDR1 as LGHNA and CDR2 as YNFKEQ. With V trimmed by 0 bases and J by 11 bases, 11 bases remained unmatched. CDR3 length equals 15 residues. The DNA of the CDR3 is TGTGCCAGCAGCCAAGATTTCGAGGGGGCCAGTCGGCAGTATTTT. Its translation is CASSQDFEGASRQYF.

This clonotype was observed a handful of times. The gene calls are TRBV15 and TRBJ1-4; the D gene is possibly TRBD1 (6 bases). Germline V gene sequence: CDR1 LNHNV, CDR2 YYDKDF (reference sequence). V dropped 5 bases and J dropped 7 bases, with 11 bases sitting between them. The CDR3 sequence is 13 residues long. The CDR3 here is CATSRVGGEKLFF. The CDR3 nucleotides are TGTGCCACCAGCCGCGTAGGGGGTGAAAAACTGTTTTTT.

This chain uses TRBV18 with TRBJ2-2; a possible D gene is TRBD2 (7 bases). With 3 bases removed from V and 15 bases from J, the gap between germline ends came to 29 bases. Per the germline V gene, CDR1 is KGHSH and CDR2 is LQKENI. CDR3 length: 17 amino acids. The CDR3 bases are TGTGCCAGCTCACCGAAGGGGGGGTTTTCGACCCTACCCCAAGTGTTTTTT. Protein sequence: CASSPKGGFSTLPQVFF. The full variable domain, in which reference TRBV18 and TRBJ2-2 provide the parts outside the CDR3, is NAGVMQNPRHLVRRRGQEARLRCSPMKGHSHVYWYRQLPEEGLKFMVYLQKENIIDESGMPKERFSAEFPKEGPSILRIQQVVRGDSAAYFCASSPKGGFSTLPQVFFGEGSRLTVL.

This clonotype was observed many times. The chain employs TRBV6-1 and TRBJ1-1; D possibly corresponds to TRBD1 (6 bases). Deletions cut 1 base from V and 3 bases from J, with 12 bases between. The CDR3 extends over 15 amino acids. Germline loops: CDR1 MNHNS, CDR2 SASEGT. This chain's CDR3 is CASSEDGGPYTEAFF. The CDR3 DNA follows: TGTGCCAGCAGTGAAGACGGGGGGCCATACACTGAAGCTTTCTTT.

This clonotype has ten or more counts. The chain has TRBV2 and TRBJ1-1, with D possibly matching TRBD1 (5 bases). This CDR3 has 15 residues. Germline CDR1 reads SNHLY; CDR2 reads FYNNEI. Trimming pared 3 bases from V and 5 bases from J, leaving 16 bases between. CDR3 DNA sequence: TGTGCCAGCAGTGACTCGCAGGGTGGAGGTACTGAAGCTTTCTTT. It encodes CASSDSQGGGTEAFF.

This clonotype was seen more than once but under ten times. The chain combines TRBV4-3 with TRBJ2-7; D unresolved. With 3 bases removed from V and 6 bases from J, the gap between germline ends came to 12 bases. Germline lookup yields CDR1 LGHNA and CDR2 YSLEER. This CDR3 is 13 amino acids long. CDR3 amino acids: CASSQLLTSEQYF. The CDR3 DNA is TGCGCCAGCAGCCAGCTACTGACGTCCGAGCAGTACTTC.

This clonotype was counted many times. This chain uses TRBV12-3 or TRBV12-4 with TRBJ2-1; 10 bases match TRBD2. Trimming at V came to 5 bases and at J to 10 bases, leaving 11 bases not matched to a gene. The CDR3 has 15 amino acids. The DNA of the CDR3 is TGTGCCAGCAGTCCTAGCGGGGGCCCGGGCATGGAGCAGTTCTTC. Encoded protein: CASSPSGGPGMEQFF.

This clonotype came up many times. The V and J genes are TRBV11-2 and TRBJ2-2; 9 bases agree with TRBD2. Germline V gene lookup returns CDR1 SGHAT and CDR2 FQNNGV. After removal of 7 bases from V and 3 bases from J, the junction contained 9 bases not matched to a gene. The CDR3 contains 16 residues. The CDR3 region is CASKGGVAGDTGELFF. In DNA form, the CDR3 reads TGTGCCAGCAAGGGGGGGGTAGCGGGGGACACCGGGGAGCTGTTTTTT.

This rearrangement joins TRBV7-6 to TRBJ2-5; 8 positions agree with TRBD1. V gave up 4 bases and J gave up 5 bases; unmatched junction bases: 3. The germline V gene has CDR1 SGHVS and CDR2 FNYEAQ. The CDR3 length is 13 residues. The CDR3 protein is CASSSDRVETQYF. CDR3 DNA: TGTGCCAGCAGCTCGGACAGGGTGGAGACCCAGTACTTC.